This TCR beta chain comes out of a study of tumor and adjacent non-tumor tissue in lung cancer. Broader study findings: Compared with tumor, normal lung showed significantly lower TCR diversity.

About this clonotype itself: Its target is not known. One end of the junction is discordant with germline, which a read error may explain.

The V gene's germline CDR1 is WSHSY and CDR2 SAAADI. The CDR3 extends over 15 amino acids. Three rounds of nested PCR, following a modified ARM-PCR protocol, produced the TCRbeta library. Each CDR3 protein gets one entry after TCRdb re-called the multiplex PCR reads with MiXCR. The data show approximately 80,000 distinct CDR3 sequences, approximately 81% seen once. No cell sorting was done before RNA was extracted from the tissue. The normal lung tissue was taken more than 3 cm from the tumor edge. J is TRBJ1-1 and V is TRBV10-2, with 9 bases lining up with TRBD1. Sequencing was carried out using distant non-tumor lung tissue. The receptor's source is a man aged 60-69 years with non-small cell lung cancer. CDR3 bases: TGTGCCAGCAGTGCCGAGACAGGGGGAAATGGAGAAGCATTCTTT. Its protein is CASSAETGGNGEAFF.